Listed here are 32 T cell receptor beta chains from one sample, sequenced in a study of CD8 T cells in Susac syndrome. cDNA came from around 0.54 to 1 ug RNA primed by random hexamers. From the immunoSEQ multiplex PCR reads, TCRdb called clonotypes with MiXCR, one entry per CDR3 protein. Of 150,000 to 250,000 distinct CDR3 sequences listed, about 95% are singletons. Specimen: CD4+ T cells from PBMCs. These receptors originate from a human donor with multiple sclerosis.

This clonotype came up once. The chain links TRBV7-6 to TRBJ2-3, with 7 positions matching TRBD2. CDR1 SGHVS and CDR2 FNYEAQ come from the germline V gene. V was clipped by 2 bases and J by 5 bases; unmatched bases: 16. The CDR3 runs 18 residues. The CDR3 loop is CASSLSRRGGRGRDTQYF. CDR3 nucleotide sequence: TGTGCCAGCAGCTTAAGCCGACGGGGCGGGAGAGGGAGAGATACGCAGTATTTT.

The chain employs TRBV29-1 and TRBJ2-7; D is ambiguous. Germline CDR1 and CDR2: SQVTM and ANQGSEA. The length of the CDR3 is 13 residues. V lost 3 bases and J 1 base, leaving 10 bases between the germline ends. The CDR3 DNA sequence: TGCAGCGTTGATGTGGGTGTGTCCTACGAGCAGTACTTC. Encoded protein: CSVDVGVSYEQYF.

The count of this clonotype is one. The rearrangement uses TRBV29-1 and TRBJ2-3; D may be TRBD1 (6 bases). Germline values: CDR1 SQVTM, CDR2 ANQGSEA. V was pared by 7 bases and J by 11 bases, with 22 bases between. The length of the CDR3 is 13 residues. The CDR3 region is CSAGLMGARKQYF. The DNA of the CDR3 is TGCAGCGCCGGTTTAATGGGGGCGCGAAAGCAGTATTTT.

The gene calls are TRBV20-1 and TRBJ1-1; TRBD1 matches at 9 bases. The CDR3 is 15 residues long. Looked up from germline, CDR1 is DFQATT and CDR2 is SNEGSKA (reference sequence). V was clipped by 5 bases and J by 4 bases; unmatched bases: 11. The CDR3 is CSAPRTGAWSTEAFF. The CDR3 nucleotides read TGCAGTGCTCCCCGGACAGGGGCATGGAGCACTGAAGCTTTCTTT.

The gene calls are TRBV20-1 and TRBJ1-1, with TRBD1 matching over 7 bases. Germline CDR1 reads DFQATT; CDR2 reads SNEGSKA (reference sequence). V lost 2 bases and J lost 4; bases outside the gene matches: 7. The CDR3 runs 14 residues. For the CDR3, the DNA is TGCAGTGCTAGACGAAGGGGGCTGGGCACTGAAGCTTTCTTT. It translates to CSARRRGLGTEAFF.

The chain combines TRBV5-1 with TRBJ2-7; TRBD2 agrees at 12 bases. Germline V gene lookup returns CDR1 SGHRS and CDR2 YFSETQ. V lost 4 bases to trimming and J lost 5 bases; unmatched junction nucleotides: 7. CDR3 length: 15 residues. The CDR3: CASSLGLAGLNEQYF. In nucleotides, the CDR3 is TGCGCCAGCAGCCTAGGACTAGCGGGACTCAACGAGCAGTACTTC. Based on the CDR3 plus reference TRBV5-1 and TRBJ2-7, the full variable domain is KAGVTQTPRYLIKTRGQQVTLSCSPISGHRSVSWYQQTPGQGLQFLFEYFSETQRNKGNFPGRFSGRQFSNSRSEMNVSTLELGDSALYLCASSLGLAGLNEQYFGPGTRLTVT.

The genes are TRBV20-1 and TRBJ2-1, with 11 nucleotides matching TRBD2. V lost 3 bases and J lost 4; bases outside the gene matches: 8. The CDR3 has 16 amino acids. In germline, CDR1 is DFQATT, CDR2 SNEGSKA (reference sequence). CDR3 in amino acids: CSASLRTSGHYNEQFF. Here the CDR3 DNA reads TGCAGTGCTAGCCTGCGGACTAGCGGGCATTACAATGAGCAGTTCTTC.

The rearrangement uses TRBV29-1 and TRBJ2-3; no reliable D call. The CDR3 has 18 residues. The germline V gene has CDR1 SQVTM and CDR2 ANQGSEA. Trimming removed 0 bases at V and 4 bases at J, with 23 bases between. Here the CDR3 DNA reads TGCAGCGTTGAAGATTTAGGGCGAGGAAGGCTTCTAGCAGATACGCAGTATTTT. It encodes CSVEDLGRGRLLADTQYF.

This rearrangement joins TRBV6-1 to TRBJ2-3, with a weak D call TRBD2 (5 bases). Germline V gives CDR1 MNHNS, CDR2 SASEGT. The length of the CDR3 is 11 residues. The V end was cut by 6 bases, the J end by 5 bases, with 6 bases between. CDR3 sequence: CASRAGDTQYF. The CDR3, as DNA: TGTGCCAGCAGGGCGGGAGATACGCAGTATTTT.

V usage is TRBV10-3 and J usage is TRBJ2-1; D tentatively fits TRBD1 or TRBD2 (5 bases each). CDR1 ENHRY and CDR2 SYGVKD come from the germline V gene. The CDR3 spans 13 residues. Trimming cost V 10 bases and J 5 bases, with 15 bases left between them. DNA of the CDR3: TGTGCCACCGTCCGGGACGTTAACAATGAGCAGTTCTTC. Its translation: CATVRDVNNEQFF.

The rearrangement joins TRBV29-1 to TRBJ1-1; D gene uncertain. The CDR3 runs to 13 residues. Per germline, CDR1 SQVTM and CDR2 ANQGSEA. The V gene lost 5 bases and the J gene lost 0 bases, with 10 bases spanning the gap. The CDR3 DNA is TGCAGCGTTCAAAACCAGATGAACACTGAAGCTTTCTTT. This encodes CSVQNQMNTEAFF. Based on the CDR3 plus reference TRBV29-1 and TRBJ1-1, the full variable domain is SAVISQKPSRDICQRGTSLTIQCQVDSQVTMMFWYRQQPGQSLTLIATANQGSEATYESGFVIDKFPISRPNLTFSTLTVSNMSPEDSSIYLCSVQNQMNTEAFFGQGTRLTVV.

The V and J genes are TRBV30 and TRBJ2-1; D remains ambiguous. V lost 0 bases to trimming and J lost 8 bases, with 14 bases between them. Germline CDR1 and CDR2: GTSNPN and SVGIG (reference sequence). The CDR3 is made up of 14 amino acids. DNA for the CDR3: TGTGCCTGGAGTGTTGGGCAGCAAGGCGATGAGCAGTTCTTC. Translated, it gives CAWSVGQQGDEQFF.

The V call is TRBV5-4, the J call TRBJ2-5; unclear D gene. The V gene lost 0 bases and the J gene lost 5 bases, with 8 bases spanning the gap. The CDR3 extends over 13 amino acids. From germline, CDR1 is SGHNT and CDR2 YYREEE (reference sequence). The DNA of the CDR3 is TGTGCCAGCAGCTTGGCCTTCGCGGAGACCCAGTACTTC. Translation gives CASSLAFAETQYF.

The chain is built from TRBV20-1 and TRBJ2-7; D is uncertain. Germline V gives CDR1 DFQATT, CDR2 SNEGSKA (reference sequence). This CDR3 region has 14 residues. With 1 base removed from V and 0 bases from J, the gap between germline ends came to 10 bases. CDR3 in DNA: TGCAGTGCTAGAGTAGCAGAAAGCTCCTACGAGCAGTACTTC. Encoded protein: CSARVAESSYEQYF.

The V gene is TRBV20-1, the J gene TRBJ2-3; TRBD2 might be the D (6 bases). Germline V gene sequence: CDR1 DFQATT, CDR2 SNEGSKA (reference sequence). Trimming stripped 6 bases from V and 0 bases from J, with 13 bases between. This CDR3 region has 14 residues. This CDR3 reads CSALLAGSTDTQYF. The CDR3 coding sequence is TGCAGTGCCCTTCTCGCGGGAAGCACAGATACGCAGTATTTT.

This chain connects TRBV11-2 to TRBJ1-2, with D unclear. Trimming took 4 bases from V and 0 from J, leaving 15 bases between them. CDR1 is SGHAT and CDR2 is FQNNGV in the germline V gene. The CDR3 totals 16 residues. CDR3 in amino acids: CASSSLQVSANYGYTF. CDR3 in DNA: TGTGCCAGCAGCTCCCTTCAGGTCTCAGCTAACTATGGCTACACCTTC.

V usage is TRBV6-6 and J usage is TRBJ1-2, with D possibly TRBD1 on 5 matching bases. V was clipped by 2 bases and J by 4 bases, with 11 bases between them. This CDR3 comprises 14 residues. From germline, CDR1 is MNHNY and CDR2 SVGAGI (reference sequence). CDR3 DNA: TGTGCCAGCAGTTACGTTCCGGGGACCTATGGCTACACCTTC. The encoded protein is CASSYVPGTYGYTF.

The chain has TRBV20-1 and TRBJ1-2, with D unresolved. V was shortened by 5 bases and J by 4 bases, with 11 bases between the two germline ends. The CDR3 spans 12 residues. Germline CDR1 reads DFQATT; CDR2 reads SNEGSKA (reference sequence). The CDR3 nucleotides read TGCAGTGCTCACAGTATTTTCTATGGCTACACCTTC. Its protein is CSAHSIFYGYTF.

This rearrangement joins TRBV29-1 to TRBJ1-5; 8 bases line up with TRBD1. The junction had 4 bases not matched to a gene; V was cut back by 7 bases and J by 5 bases. Germline CDR1 SQVTM, CDR2 ANQGSEA. The CDR3 is 12 amino acids. In nucleotides, the CDR3 is TGCAGCGCCTCGACAGGGGATCAGCCCCAGCATTTT. Residues: CSASTGDQPQHF.

The chain employs TRBV3-1 and TRBJ1-2; D uncertain. V lost 4 bases and J 7 bases, leaving 13 bases between the germline ends. The CDR3 totals 13 residues. Germline V gives CDR1 LGHDT, CDR2 YNNKEL (reference sequence). This CDR3 is CASSRGDSAGYTF. Written as DNA, the CDR3 is TGTGCCAGCAGCCGAGGTGACTCGGCTGGCTACACCTTC.

The chain couples TRBV9 to TRBJ2-7, with D tentatively TRBD2 (5 bases). Trimming pared 1 base from V and 5 bases from J, leaving 13 bases between. Germline V gene data show CDR1 as SGDLS and CDR2 as YYNGEE. The length of the CDR3 is 14 residues. The CDR3 protein is CASSVTGIADEQYF. In DNA, the CDR3 is TGTGCCAGCAGCGTAACCGGGATTGCCGACGAGCAGTACTTC.

The chain has TRBV13 and TRBJ2-3, with 12 bases lining up with TRBD2. Germline-derived CDR1 and CDR2 are PRHDT and FYEKMQ (reference sequence). The CDR3 is made up of 16 amino acids. V was clipped by 3 bases and J by 5 bases; unmatched bases: 6. The CDR3 loop is CASSFSSGGAGDTQYF. The CDR3 DNA reads as TGTGCCAGCAGCTTCTCTAGCGGGGGGGCAGGAGATACGCAGTATTTT.

CDR3 in DNA: TGTGCCAGCAGCCAAGATAGGACGGCCACCGGGGAGCTGTTTTTT. Translated: CASSQDRTATGELFF. The chain uses TRBV14 and TRBJ2-2; D gene ambiguous. Trimming removed 0 bases from V and 4 bases from J, with 9 bases in between. The CDR3 has 15 amino acids. CDR1 and CDR2 (germline): SGHDN, FVKESK.

V gene TRBV18 combines with J gene TRBJ2-7; D remains ambiguous. Germline assignment: CDR1 KGHSH and CDR2 LQKENI. Deletions cut 4 bases from V and 4 bases from J, with 11 bases between. This CDR3 region has 13 residues. CDR3 DNA sequence: TGTGCCAGCTCACTCAACAGCCCGTACGAGCAGTACTTC. This gives the protein CASSLNSPYEQYF.

This sequence joins TRBV7-2 and TRBJ2-1; D is unclear. The V gene lost 6 bases and the J gene lost 0 bases, with 12 bases spanning the gap. There are 15 residues in the CDR3. Per the germline V gene, CDR1 is SGHTA and CDR2 is FQGNSA. The CDR3 protein is CASSPPGSSYNEQFF. The CDR3 DNA sequence: TGTGCCAGCAGTCCCCCGGGTAGCTCCTACAATGAGCAGTTCTTC.

This clonotype has just one count. The J gene is TRBJ2-1, the V gene TRBV6-5; no firm D call. The CDR3 runs to 13 residues. V was pared by 6 bases and J by 4 bases, with 10 bases between. Germline values: CDR1 MNHEY, CDR2 SVGAGI. DNA of the CDR3: TGTGCCAGCAGGCTCGGAATGTACAATGAGCAGTTCTTC. Translated: CASRLGMYNEQFF.

In this sample, this clonotype turned up a few times. The J gene is TRBJ2-5, the V gene TRBV3-1, with 12 bases that match TRBD1. Germline-derived CDR1 and CDR2 are LGHDT and YNNKEL (reference sequence). V shed 6 bases, J shed 4 bases, and the junction held 6 bases outside the gene matches. This CDR3 has 15 amino acids. In DNA, the CDR3 is TGTGCCAGCAGGACCGGGACAGGGGGCGCAGAGACCCAGTACTTC. Translating gives CASRTGTGGAETQYF.

This clonotype has a single count. The chain recombines TRBV9 with TRBJ1-2; tentatively, D is TRBD1 (6 bases). V was clipped by 4 bases and J by 4 bases, with 17 bases between them. Germline values: CDR1 SGDLS, CDR2 YYNGEE. CDR3 length: 15 residues. DNA for the CDR3: TGTGCCAGCAGCCCTTGGACAGAGTTAAGCTATGGCTACACCTTC. Protein product: CASSPWTELSYGYTF.

V and J are TRBV18 and TRBJ2-1, with D unresolved. Germline CDR1 and CDR2: KGHSH and LQKENI. The CDR3 is made up of 14 amino acids. The V end was cut by 4 bases, the J end by 6 bases, with 13 bases between. CDR3 sequence (DNA): TGTGCCAGCTCACTCTCGGAGCGATTCAATGAGCAGTTCTTC. Its translation: CASSLSERFNEQFF.

The CDR3 is CASSLGGGNYNEQFF. The DNA of the CDR3 is TGTGCCAGCAGCTTAGGAGGGGGCAACTACAATGAGCAGTTCTTC. This chain connects TRBV7-9 to TRBJ2-1, with 7 nucleotides matching TRBD1. This CDR3 comprises 15 residues. The germline gives CDR1 SEHNR, CDR2 FQNEAQ (reference sequence). The V and J ends lost 1 base and 3 bases, in that order; junction bases with no gene match: 3. Full variable domain (outside the CDR3, taken from reference TRBV7-9 and TRBJ2-1): DTGVSQNPRHKITKRGQNVTFRCDPISEHNRLYWYRQTLGQGPEFLTYFQNEAQLEKSRLLSDRFSAERPKGSFSTLEIQRTEQGDSAMYLCASSLGGGNYNEQFFGPGTRLTVL.

The chain recombines TRBV7-9 with TRBJ2-3, with D hard to call. This CDR3 has 13 residues. Germline CDR1 SEHNR, CDR2 FQNEAQ (reference sequence). Trimming took 1 base from V and 8 from J, leaving 10 bases between them. The CDR3 nucleotides are TGTGCCAGCAGCTTAGACCTTTTGGTTACGCAGTATTTT. It translates to CASSLDLLVTQYF.

This chain connects TRBV16 to TRBJ1-2, with D hard to call. V was trimmed by 8 bases and J by 3 bases, leaving 10 bases between them. This CDR3 comprises 12 residues. Germline V gene sequence: CDR1 KGHSY, CDR2 FQNENV. CDR3 sequence (DNA): TGTGCCAGCGGAGGAGCGGACTATGGCTACACCTTC. Amino acids: CASGGADYGYTF.